The entry below describes one TCR beta chain. Its matching antigen is unknown. As handled by the study authors: CDR3 differences across clinicopathological groups were used to build a distant-metastasis classifier for papillary thyroid cancer. TCRdb re-analyzed the PCR reads through MiXCR. These V and J calls are TCRdb output, not the study's own analysis. Among some 25,000 clones listed, approximately 19% were seen once. This specimen comes from a study of metastatic and nonmetastatic thyroid tumors. In the study overall: Across blood and tumor or nodule tissue, repertoires from malignant and benign thyroid patients were compared with one another. Overall study findings and caveats: Within blood and tumor, benign nodules reportedly had significantly lower TCR beta diversity than malignant thyroid tumors did.

Nobody among the patients had been given any treatment before thyroid surgery. This CDR3 comprises 15 residues. The germline V gene encodes CDR1 SGHRS and CDR2 YFSETQ. V lost 5 bases, J lost 4 bases, and 8 bases stayed unmatched. The chain has TRBV5-1 and TRBJ2-2, with 7 positions matching TRBD1. Sequenced material: blood. The sequence was collected from a male donor with papillary thyroid cancer or a benign thyroid nodule (not recorded which). Some clones in this sample may be carry-over from other donors' samples. Written as DNA, the CDR3 is TGCGCCAGCAGTTTACCGAGGACAGGCACCGGGGAGCTGTTTTTT. Its protein is CASSLPRTGTGELFF.